This TCR beta chain was recovered during a study of CD8+ T cells in alopecia areata. Study details: Each of the treated patients was given oral tofacitinib, 5 to 10 mg twice daily, for moderate-to-severe alopecia areata. The SALT score measured affected scalp surface percentage in treated patients.

V shed 6 bases and J 3 bases; nucleotides not matched to a gene: 1. Germline values: CDR1 DFQATT, CDR2 SNEGSKA (reference sequence). The CDR3 extends over 11 amino acids. Treatment indicated: oral pan-JAK inhibitor, 5-10 mg twice daily. Alopecia areata patients provided lesional scalp punch biopsies and peripheral blood. On this clone: Its specificity is unknown.

Study results and limitations: Especially in alopecia totalis/universalis, lesional scalp showed greater clonality than normal scalp did.

Once RNA had been extracted, it was reverse transcribed into cDNA to act as the sequencing template. Using immunoSEQ multiplex PCR, the repertoire was profiled, and TCRdb retains in-frame clones only, with some absent. The repertoire holds a few hundred thousand clones, with roughly two fifths as singletons. Material: CD4+ T cells sorted from blood, obtained around week 31, from a patient treated with tofacitinib. The TCR was taken from a human donor with alopecia areata. The V gene is TRBV20-1, the J gene TRBJ2-7; 8 bases map to TRBD1. CDR3 sequence (DNA): TGCAGTGCCGGGACAGGCTACGAGCAGTACTTC. Its translation: CSAGTGYEQYF.